This note documents a single T cell receptor (beta chain) sequence. Its specificity is unknown. The junction differs from germline at one of its ends, possibly a read error. The data derive from a study of cytomegalovirus exposure and HLA in healthy donors. General study findings and limits: Subsequent analysis found a tendency for first-cohort TCR clusters to co-occur within the 100 to 150 validation repertoires. Cytomegalovirus status, reportedly, was diagnosed with high specificity and sensitivity by the classifier.

In germline, CDR1 is SGHTA, CDR2 FQGNSA. This CDR3 has 13 amino acids. TCRdb's table, derived via immunoSEQ multiplex PCR, lists solely in-frame clones and lacks some. Among tens of thousands of clones listed, over 85% were seen once. The rearrangement links TRBV7-2 to TRBJ2-7, with D possibly being TRBD2 (6 bases). Sequences were obtained from PBMCs. This clonotype was sampled from a man younger than 30 in good health and CMV-seronegative. CDR3 DNA: TGTGCCAGCAGCCCCACTAGCTCCCACGAGCAGTACTTC. Translated, it gives CASSPTSSHEQYF.